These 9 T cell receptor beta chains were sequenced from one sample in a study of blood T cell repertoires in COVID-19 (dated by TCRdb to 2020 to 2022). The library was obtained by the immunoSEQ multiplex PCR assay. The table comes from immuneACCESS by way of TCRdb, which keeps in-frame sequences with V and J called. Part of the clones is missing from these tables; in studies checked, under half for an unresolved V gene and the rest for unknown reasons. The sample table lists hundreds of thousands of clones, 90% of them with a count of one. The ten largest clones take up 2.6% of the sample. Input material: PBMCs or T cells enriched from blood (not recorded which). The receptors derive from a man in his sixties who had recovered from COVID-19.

The CDR3 DNA reads TGTGCCATCAGTGAGTGGGTGACAGGTTCGGGTTACAATGAGCAGTTCTTC. This encodes CAISEWVTGSGYNEQFF. The chain uses TRBV10-3 and TRBJ2-1, with D maybe TRBD1 (6 bases). CDR1 and CDR2 (germline): ENHRY, SYGVKD. Between the trimmed V and J ends, which lost 1 base and 4 bases, there was a span of 17 bases. This CDR3 is 17 amino acids long.

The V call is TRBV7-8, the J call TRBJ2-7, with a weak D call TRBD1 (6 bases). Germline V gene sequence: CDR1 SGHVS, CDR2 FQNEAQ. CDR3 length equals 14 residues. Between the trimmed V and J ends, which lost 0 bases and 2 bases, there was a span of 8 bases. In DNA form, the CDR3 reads TGTGCCAGCAGCTTAGCTAGGACAGCCTACGAGCAGTACTTC. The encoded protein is CASSLARTAYEQYF.

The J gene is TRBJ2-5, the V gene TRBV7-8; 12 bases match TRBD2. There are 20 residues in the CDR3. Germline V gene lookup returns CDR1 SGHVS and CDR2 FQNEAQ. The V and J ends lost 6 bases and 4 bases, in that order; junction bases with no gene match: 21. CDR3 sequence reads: CASSLERVPLAGGPRETQYF. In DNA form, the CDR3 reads TGTGCCAGCAGTCTAGAGCGCGTTCCGCTAGCGGGAGGGCCCAGAGAGACCCAGTACTTC.

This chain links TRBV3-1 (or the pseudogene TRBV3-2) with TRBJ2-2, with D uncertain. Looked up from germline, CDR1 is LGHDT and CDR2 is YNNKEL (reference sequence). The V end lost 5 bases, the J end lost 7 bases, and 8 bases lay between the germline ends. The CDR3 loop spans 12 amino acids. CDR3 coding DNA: TGTGCCAGCAGCTATTTGAGCGGGGAGCTGTTTTTT. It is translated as CASSYLSGELFF.

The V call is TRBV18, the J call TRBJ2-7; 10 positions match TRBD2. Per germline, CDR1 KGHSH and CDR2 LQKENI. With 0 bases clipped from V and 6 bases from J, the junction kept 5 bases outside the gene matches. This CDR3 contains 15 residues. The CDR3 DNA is TGTGCCAGCTCACCACCGGGACTAGCGTTGATCGAGCAGTACTTC. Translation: CASSPPGLALIEQYF. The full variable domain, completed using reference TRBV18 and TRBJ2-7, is NAGVMQNPRHLVRRRGQEARLRCSPMKGHSHVYWYRQLPEEGLKFMVYLQKENIIDESGMPKERFSAEFPKEGPSILRIQQVVRGDSAAYFCASSPPGLALIEQYFGPGTRLTVT.

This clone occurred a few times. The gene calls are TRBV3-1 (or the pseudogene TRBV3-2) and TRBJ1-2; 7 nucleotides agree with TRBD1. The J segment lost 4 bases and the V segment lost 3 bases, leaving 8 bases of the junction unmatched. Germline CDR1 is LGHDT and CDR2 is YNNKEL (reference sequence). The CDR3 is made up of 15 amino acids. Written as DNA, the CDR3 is TGTGCCAGCAGCCAGTCCGGGACAGCCGGCTATGGCTACACCTTC. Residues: CASSQSGTAGYGYTF.

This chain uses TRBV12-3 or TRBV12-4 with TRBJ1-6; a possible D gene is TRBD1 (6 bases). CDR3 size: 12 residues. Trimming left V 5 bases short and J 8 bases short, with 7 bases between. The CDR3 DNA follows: TGTGCCAGCAGTCCAGGGGATTCACCCCTCCACTTT. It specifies CASSPGDSPLHF.

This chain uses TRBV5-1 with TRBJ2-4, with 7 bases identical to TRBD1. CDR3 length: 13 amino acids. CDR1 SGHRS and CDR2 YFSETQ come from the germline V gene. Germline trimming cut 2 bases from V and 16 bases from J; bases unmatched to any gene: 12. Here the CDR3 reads CASSFGETGKCYF. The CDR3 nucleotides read TGCGCCAGCAGCTTTGGGGAGACAGGGAAGTGTTACTTC.

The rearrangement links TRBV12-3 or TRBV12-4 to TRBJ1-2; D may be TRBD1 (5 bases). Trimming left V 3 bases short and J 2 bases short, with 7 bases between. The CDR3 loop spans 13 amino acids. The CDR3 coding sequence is TGTGCCAGCAGTTTCTCAGGGAACTATGGCTACACCTTC. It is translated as CASSFSGNYGYTF.